One and the same sample provided the 14 T cell receptor beta chains below, sequenced in a study of T cells in Graves' hyperthyroidism and ophthalmopathy. Regions amplified from RNA transcripts were the TCR beta CDR3 regions. The HTBI primer set drove a first-round RT-PCR of the TCR CDR3. TCRdb itself ran the multiplex PCR reads through MiXCR, one entry per CDR3 protein. The data contain approximately 260,000 distinct CDR3 sequences, 13% to 15% of them seen just once; the ten biggest clones take up over 25%. The source material was blood. These receptors were obtained from a woman in her 50s with Graves' hyperthyroidism that later progressed to Graves' ophthalmopathy.

The rearrangement uses TRBV27 and TRBJ2-2; 7 nucleotides agree with TRBD2. CDR1 is MNHEY, CDR2 SMNVEV, per germline (reference sequence). With 3 bases clipped from V and 4 bases from J, the junction kept 8 bases outside the gene matches. The CDR3 totals 16 residues. In DNA, the CDR3 is TGTGCCAGCAGTTTTGCGGGAGCCCCAGGCACCGGGGAGCTGTTTTTT. Amino acids: CASSFAGAPGTGELFF.

The CDR3 reads CSARRGADGYTF. As DNA, the CDR3 is TGCAGTGCTAGAAGGGGGGCGGACGGCTACACCTTC. This sequence joins TRBV20-1 and TRBJ1-2; tentatively, D is TRBD1 (6 bases). CDR3 size: 12 residues. Per the germline V gene, CDR1 is DFQATT and CDR2 is SNEGSKA (reference sequence). With 2 bases removed from V and 8 bases from J, the gap between germline ends came to 12 bases.

The chain is built from TRBV28 and TRBJ1-4; D is unclear. Trimming removed 3 bases from V and 4 bases from J, with 9 bases in between. This CDR3 contains 14 residues. Germline V CDR1 and CDR2: MDHEN, SYDVKM. The CDR3 here is CASSLGTINEKLFF. The CDR3 DNA reads TGTGCCAGCAGTTTGGGCACAATTAATGAAAAACTGTTTTTT.

This clonotype has ten or more counts. The gene calls are TRBV5-1 and TRBJ2-3, with D tentatively TRBD2 (5 bases). This CDR3 is built from 15 residues. Trimming shortened V by 3 bases and J by 4 bases, and 15 bases separated the two germline ends. Germline loops: CDR1 SGHRS, CDR2 YFSETQ. The CDR3 DNA follows: TGCGCCAGCAGCTACGCGGGCCTCGCGGCAGATACGCAGTATTTT. This codes for CASSYAGLAADTQYF.

This clonotype has a count of ten or more. This chain joins TRBV2 and TRBJ2-7; perhaps TRBD1 as D (6 bases). CDR1 is SNHLY, CDR2 FYNNEI, per germline. V gave up 6 bases and J gave up 3 bases, with 12 bases separating them. The CDR3 sequence is 13 residues long. DNA of the CDR3: TGTGCCAGCAGCCGGGACACTTACTACGAGCAGTACTTC. Translation gives CASSRDTYYEQYF.

This clonotype was seen once. The chain employs TRBV6-2 or TRBV6-3 and TRBJ1-1; D gene uncertain. V lost 4 bases and J 1 base, leaving 10 bases between the germline ends. Germline CDR1 and CDR2: MNHEY and SVGEGT. The CDR3 length is 14 residues. This chain's CDR3 is CASSFGGGNTEAFF. CDR3 bases: TGTGCCAGCAGTTTCGGAGGAGGGAACACTGAAGCTTTCTTT.

This clonotype was counted at least ten times. The CDR3 sequence: CAWKQRSGRDTQYF. In nucleotides, the CDR3 is TGTGCCTGGAAACAGCGTAGCGGTAGGGATACGCAGTATTTT. The chain links TRBV30 to TRBJ2-3; D may be TRBD2 (6 bases). Looked up from germline, CDR1 is GTSNPN and CDR2 is SVGIG (reference sequence). The CDR3 contains 14 residues. V was cut by 4 bases and J by 6 bases, with 17 bases left in between.

This clonotype appeared many times. The CDR3 region is CAWSVYTGYSYNEQFF. CDR3 in DNA: TGTGCCTGGAGCGTTTATACTGGTTACTCCTACAATGAGCAGTTCTTC. This sequence joins TRBV30 and TRBJ2-1, with D unresolved. The length of the CDR3 is 16 residues. V dropped 3 bases and J dropped 0 bases, with 15 bases sitting between them. Germline V gives CDR1 GTSNPN, CDR2 SVGIG (reference sequence).

Many counts were recorded for this clonotype. V usage is TRBV27 and J usage is TRBJ1-2; TRBD1 might be the D (5 bases). The CDR3 contains 14 residues. The germline V gene has CDR1 MNHEY and CDR2 SMNVEV (reference sequence). Deletions cut 6 bases from V and 0 bases from J, with 11 bases between. The CDR3: CASRPGLANYGYTF. DNA for the CDR3: TGTGCCAGCAGGCCAGGGTTAGCTAACTATGGCTACACCTTC.

This clonotype was counted at least ten times. This rearrangement joins TRBV5-5 to TRBJ2-1; the D gene could be TRBD1 or TRBD2 (5 bases each). CDR3 length equals 18 residues. V gave up 3 bases and J gave up 6 bases, with 25 bases separating them. Germline V gives CDR1 SGHKS, CDR2 YYEKEE (reference sequence). The CDR3 bases are TGTGCCAGCAGCTCTATTCGTCGATCCGGGACCGATCCCAATGAGCAGTTCTTC. Its translation: CASSSIRRSGTDPNEQFF.

This clonotype was seen repeatedly, ten times or more. V usage is TRBV5-1 and J usage is TRBJ2-7, with TRBD2 as a possible D gene (6 bases). CDR1 is SGHRS, CDR2 YFSETQ, per germline. This CDR3 has 13 amino acids. V lost 6 bases, J lost 0 bases, and 10 bases lay in between. The CDR3 DNA sequence: TGCGCCAGCATGGGGGACTTCTCCTACGAGCAGTACTTC. Protein product: CASMGDFSYEQYF.

The J gene is TRBJ1-1, the V gene TRBV5-1; D is undetermined. The ends were cut back, 1 base at V and 1 base at J, with 8 bases in the middle. Germline-derived CDR1 and CDR2 are SGHRS and YFSETQ. This CDR3 is built from 14 residues. This CDR3 reads CASSLKIQNTEAFF. The CDR3 nucleotides are TGCGCCAGCAGCTTGAAGATCCAGAACACTGAAGCTTTCTTT.

This chain connects TRBV20-1 to TRBJ2-3; 12 bases line up with TRBD2. Trimming at V came to 5 bases and at J to 2 bases, leaving 5 bases not matched to a gene. The CDR3 length is 15 residues. The germline CDR1 and CDR2 sequences are DFQATT and SNEGSKA (reference sequence). The CDR3 DNA sequence: TGCAGTGCTGGGACTAGCGGGTCGAACACAGATACGCAGTATTTT. This gives the protein CSAGTSGSNTDTQYF.

This clonotype was recorded many times. The rearrangement uses TRBV24-1 and TRBJ2-2; D remains unclear. Trimming took off 0 bases at V and 6 bases at J, with 4 bases between the two ends. Germline-derived CDR1 and CDR2 are KGHDR and SFDVKD. This CDR3 spans 13 amino acids. Here the CDR3 reads CATSDLRSGELFF. The DNA for the CDR3 is TGTGCCACCAGTGATTTGCGATCCGGGGAGCTGTTTTTT.